This T cell receptor (beta chain) is drawn from a study of blood T cell repertoires in COVID-19. Some clones are missing from TCRdb's copy, which holds only in-frame ones; the method was immunoSEQ multiplex PCR. This table holds some 150,000 clones, approximately 85% found once. Germline lookup yields CDR1 SGHTA and CDR2 FQGTGA. The J segment lost 3 bases and the V segment lost 2 bases, leaving 7 bases of the junction unmatched. This CDR3 region has 17 residues. The receptor was derived from a man aged 45 to 65 with acute or convalescent COVID-19. Sequenced sample: peripheral blood. This chain connects TRBV7-3 to TRBJ2-5; 12 positions agree with TRBD2. CDR3 coding DNA: TGTGCCAGCAGCTTAGTGCCTAGCGGGGGGGCTGAAGAGACCCAGTACTTC. Amino acid sequence: CASSLVPSGGAEETQYF. The full variable domain, with the rest looked up from reference TRBV7-3 and TRBJ2-5, is GAGVSQTPSNKVTEKGKYVELRCDPISGHTALYWYRQSLGQGPEFLIYFQGTGAADDSGLPNDRFFAVRPEGSVSTLKIQRTERGDSAVYLCASSLVPSGGAEETQYFGPGTRLLVL.